The following is a TCR beta chain sequence with its context. Its antigen remains unidentified. This entry comes from a study of monozygotic twins with inflammatory bowel disease. Findings and caveats of the study: The inverse Simpson measure of TCRbeta diversity was lower in IBD patients than in healthy co-twins.

Through template switching, UMIs that included a 6-nucleotide sample barcode were added. TCRdb re-called the 5' RACE reads, yielding one record per CDR3 amino acid sequence without DNA. The sample holds 300,000 to 400,000 distinct CDR3 sequences. The CDR3 sequence is 15 residues long. Germline V lookup: CDR1 MNHEY, CDR2 SVGEGT. Sequencing input: blood. The clonotype was recovered from a human donor with ulcerative colitis or Crohn's disease, or a healthy co-twin of an affected twin (not recorded which). The rearrangement joins TRBV6-2 or TRBV6-3 to TRBJ2-5; checking the TCRdb D call of TRBD1 is not possible without DNA. CDR3 in amino acids: CASSYGGQGLETQYF.